Shown below are 19 T cell receptor beta chains from a single sample sequenced in a study of CD8 T cells in ankylosing spondylitis. One entry per CDR3 protein, called by TCRdb with MiXCR from the 5' RACE reads. This sample yields about 340,000 distinct CDR3 sequences, of which roughly 14% are seen a single time; 0.95% to 1.4% belongs to the top ten. Sequencing was performed on blood, either unsorted or a sorted T cell fraction (not recorded which). The receptors come from a male donor with ankylosing spondylitis or in good health (not recorded which).

This clonotype is medium-sized (0.01 to 0.1%) in the sample. This rearrangement joins TRBV12-3 or TRBV12-4 to TRBJ2-1, with D perhaps TRBD1 (6 bases). Deletions cut 7 bases from V and 16 bases from J, with 29 bases between. The CDR3 extends over 15 amino acids. The CDR3 loop reads CASNPQGTGQEIGFF. Here the CDR3 DNA reads TGTGCCAGCAACCCCCAGGGTACAGGGCAGGAGATAGGCTTCTTC.

The V and J genes are TRBV7-9 and TRBJ2-2, with 9 bases lining up with TRBD1. After removal of 5 bases from V and 3 bases from J, the junction contained 7 bases not matched to a gene. Germline V gives CDR1 SEHNR, CDR2 FQNEAQ (reference sequence). The CDR3 is 16 residues long. The CDR3 DNA sequence: TGTGCCAGCAGCCCGGGCGGGACAGGGCACACCGGGGAGCTGTTTTTT. Its translation: CASSPGGTGHTGELFF.

There are many counts of this clonotype. This rearrangement joins TRBV29-1 to TRBJ1-4, with 7 positions matching TRBD1. CDR1 is SQVTM and CDR2 is ANQGSEA in the germline V gene. The CDR3 runs to 13 residues. V shed 1 base, J shed 5 bases, and the junction held 1 base outside the gene matches. DNA of the CDR3: TGCAGCGTTGAAGGGGACAGCAATGAAAAACTGTTTTTT. Its protein is CSVEGDSNEKLFF.

The rearrangement links TRBV10-1 to TRBJ2-5; 8 bases are a match to TRBD2. Germline V gene lookup returns CDR1 WNHNN and CDR2 SYGVQD (reference sequence). Trimming took 10 bases from V and 2 from J; bases not matched to a gene: 9. This CDR3 has 14 residues. CDR3 loop: CATREGGPQETQYF. The CDR3 nucleotides read TGCGCCACCCGGGAGGGGGGTCCTCAAGAGACCCAGTACTTC.

This clonotype was found a few times. This chain uses TRBV12-3 or TRBV12-4 with TRBJ1-4, with D perhaps TRBD1 (5 bases). V was pared by 3 bases and J by 3 bases, with 17 bases between. This CDR3 spans 17 amino acids. The CDR3: CASSFQGTLGSNEKLFF. CDR3 nucleotides: TGTGCCAGCAGTTTTCAAGGGACGTTGGGTTCTAATGAAAAACTGTTTTTT.

The sample holds a few counts of this clonotype. The gene calls are TRBV7-9 and TRBJ2-4, with 7 bases fitting TRBD1. With 4 bases clipped from V and 10 bases from J, the junction kept 10 bases outside the gene matches. CDR1 SEHNR and CDR2 FQNEAQ come from the germline V gene (reference sequence). The CDR3 is made up of 14 amino acids. CDR3 sequence (DNA): TGTGCCAGCAGCTCGGACCGGGACAGCAGAATTCAGTACTTC. Encoded protein: CASSSDRDSRIQYF.

V gene TRBV12-3 or TRBV12-4 combines with J gene TRBJ2-1; D perhaps matches TRBD2 (5 bases). Trimming pared 3 bases from V and 6 bases from J, leaving 9 bases between. The CDR3 is made up of 13 amino acids. The CDR3 sequence is CASSLAGINEQFF. As DNA, the CDR3 is TGTGCCAGCAGTTTGGCGGGTATCAATGAGCAGTTCTTC.

This chain connects TRBV10-3 to TRBJ2-7; 11 bases align to TRBD2. CDR1 and CDR2 (germline): ENHRY, SYGVKD. V gave up 3 bases and J gave up 3 bases; unmatched junction bases: 1. This CDR3 contains 14 residues. CDR3 region: CAISDTSGSYEQYF. CDR3 bases: TGTGCCATCAGTGACACTAGCGGGAGCTACGAGCAGTACTTC.

This clonotype was counted between two and nine times. V is TRBV16 and J is TRBJ2-1, with unresolved D. This CDR3 has 15 amino acids. The V end lost 8 bases, the J end lost 7 bases, and 21 bases lay between the germline ends. The V gene's germline CDR1 is KGHSY and CDR2 FQNENV. The CDR3 here is CASQTEVKRWNEQFF. CDR3 in DNA: TGTGCCAGCCAAACAGAGGTAAAACGGTGGAATGAGCAGTTCTTC. The full variable domain, completed using reference TRBV16 and TRBJ2-1, is GEEVAQTPKHLVRGEGQKAKLYCAPIKGHSYVFWYQQVLKNEFKFLISFQNENVFDETGMPKERFSAKCLPNSPCSLEIQATKLEDSAVYFCASQTEVKRWNEQFFGPGTRLTVL.

The chain links TRBV5-1 to TRBJ2-7; D gene unclear. The CDR3 runs to 14 residues. With 3 bases removed from V and 2 bases from J, the gap between germline ends came to 12 bases. The germline V gene encodes CDR1 SGHRS and CDR2 YFSETQ. The CDR3 loop is CASSSGRLPYEQYF. The CDR3 DNA is TGCGCCAGCAGCTCCGGACGCTTACCCTACGAGCAGTACTTC.

The table lists this clonotype with a few counts. The genes are TRBV4-1 and TRBJ1-1; weak D call: TRBD1 (5 bases). The CDR3 sequence is 15 residues long. Germline loops: CDR1 MGHRA, CDR2 YSYEKL. Trimming took off 0 bases at V and 3 bases at J, with 11 bases between the two ends. CDR3 DNA: TGCGCCAGCAGCCAAGAGTTGAGCAGGGACACTGAAGCTTTCTTT. It codes for CASSQELSRDTEAFF.

The table lists this clonotype with many counts. The rearrangement links TRBV6-2 or TRBV6-3 to TRBJ2-3; 7 bases fit TRBD1. Germline lookup yields CDR1 MNHEY and CDR2 SVGEGT. The V gene end was trimmed by 7 bases and the J gene end by 1 base; junction bases not matched to a gene: 11. This CDR3 spans 16 amino acids. The CDR3 sequence: CASTSQGWKGTDTQYF. DNA for the CDR3: TGTGCCAGCACCTCACAGGGGTGGAAAGGCACAGATACGCAGTATTTT.

The rearrangement links TRBV10-3 to TRBJ2-2, with TRBD1 matching over 8 bases. V dropped 4 bases and J dropped 3; count of bases not matched to a gene: 4. The V gene's germline CDR1 is ENHRY and CDR2 SYGVKD. This CDR3 is built from 15 residues. The CDR3 loop reads CAISADRGDTGELFF. The CDR3 DNA sequence: TGTGCCATCAGTGCAGACAGGGGCGACACCGGGGAGCTGTTTTTT.

This clonotype was observed a handful of times. This chain uses TRBV12-3 or TRBV12-4 with TRBJ2-2, with TRBD2 matching 8 bases. The CDR3 has 13 amino acids. J gave up 15 bases and V 3 bases, and 9 bases lay outside the gene matches. CDR3 residues: CASSFASGLGVFF. The DNA of the CDR3 is TGTGCCAGCAGTTTCGCTAGCGGGTTAGGGGTGTTTTTT.

The rearrangement links TRBV5-1 to TRBJ1-2; unclear D gene. The ends were cut back, 0 bases at V and 1 base at J, with 10 bases in the middle. This CDR3 has 15 residues. CDR1 SGHRS and CDR2 YFSETQ come from the germline V gene. The CDR3 nucleotides are TGCGCCAGCAGCTTGGAGGGCGGAATTAACTATGGCTACACCTTC. Protein product: CASSLEGGINYGYTF.

This clonotype was counted ten times or more. This sequence joins TRBV10-3 and TRBJ2-1; D is unclear. Germline values: CDR1 ENHRY, CDR2 SYGVKD. V dropped 4 bases and J dropped 6 bases, with 7 bases sitting between them. The CDR3 covers 12 residues. CDR3 region: CAISVEVNEQFF. The DNA for the CDR3 is TGTGCCATCAGTGTCGAGGTCAATGAGCAGTTCTTC.

This clonotype was observed a few times. The gene calls are TRBV18 and TRBJ2-5, with TRBD2 matching over 8 bases. The V gene's germline CDR1 is KGHSH and CDR2 LQKENI. The CDR3 extends over 15 amino acids. V was clipped by 3 bases and J by 3 bases; unmatched bases: 6. CDR3 in amino acids: CASSPRQTSEETQYF. CDR3 sequence (DNA): TGTGCCAGCTCACCCAGACAGACTAGCGAAGAGACCCAGTACTTC. Full variable domain (remainder filled in from reference TRBV18 and TRBJ2-5): NAGVMQNPRHLVRRRGQEARLRCSPMKGHSHVYWYRQLPEEGLKFMVYLQKENIIDESGMPKERFSAEFPKEGPSILRIQQVVRGDSAAYFCASSPRQTSEETQYFGPGTRLLVL.

The rearrangement links TRBV5-1 to TRBJ2-5; 10 positions agree with TRBD1. CDR1 and CDR2 from the germline V gene are SGHRS and YFSETQ. The CDR3 has 14 amino acids. J gave up 4 bases and V 4 bases, and 4 bases lay outside the gene matches. In DNA, the CDR3 is TGCGCCAGCAGCGGTCGGACAGGGGGAGAGACCCAGTACTTC. The encoded protein is CASSGRTGGETQYF. Based on the CDR3 plus reference TRBV5-1 and TRBJ2-5, the full variable domain is KAGVTQTPRYLIKTRGQQVTLSCSPISGHRSVSWYQQTPGQGLQFLFEYFSETQRNKGNFPGRFSGRQFSNSRSEMNVSTLELGDSALYLCASSGRTGGETQYFGPGTRLLVL.

This clonotype occurred many times. V is TRBV12-3 or TRBV12-4 and J is TRBJ1-4; D uncertain. The CDR3 totals 14 residues. V lost 2 bases and J 1 base, leaving 5 bases between the germline ends. The CDR3 region is CASSLRGTNEKLFF. CDR3 nucleotides: TGTGCCAGCAGTTTACGCGGAACTAATGAAAAACTGTTTTTT.